What follows are 19 T cell receptor beta chains derived from one specimen sequenced in a study of cytomegalovirus exposure and HLA in healthy donors. The PCR employed 60 Vbeta primers together with 13 Jbeta primers. Clones were sequenced by immunoSEQ multiplex PCR, and TCRdb holds only the in-frame ones, with some missing. The sample lists roughly 120,000 clones; around 76% were seen once. Sequenced sample: PBMCs. Receptor source: a woman aged 55-69 years in good health and CMV-seropositive.

This clone occurred a few times. V is TRBV9 and J is TRBJ1-1; 10 bases are a match to TRBD1. The CDR3 loop spans 14 amino acids. Germline assignment: CDR1 SGDLS and CDR2 YYNGEE. Germline trimming cut 5 bases from V and 4 bases from J; bases unmatched to any gene: 5. The chain's CDR3 is CASSRDRGFTEAFF. The CDR3 DNA sequence: TGTGCCAGCAGTAGGGACAGGGGCTTCACTGAAGCTTTCTTT.

This clone was seen more than once but under ten times. The CDR3 DNA is TGTGCCAGCAGCACTGAGGGACAGGCGGAGGAGCAGTACTTC. Translated, it gives CASSTEGQAEEQYF. The chain is built from TRBV6-6 and TRBJ2-7, with 8 bases fitting TRBD1. The CDR3 runs 14 residues. The V gene's germline CDR1 is MNHNY and CDR2 SVGAGI (reference sequence). Trimming took 6 bases from V and 7 from J; bases not matched to a gene: 11.

The chain links TRBV5-1 to TRBJ2-2; the match to TRBD1 covers 7 bases. CDR3 size: 15 residues. Germline V gene sequence: CDR1 SGHRS, CDR2 YFSETQ. V was pared by 4 bases and J by 6 bases, with 9 bases of the junction left unmatched. The CDR3 is CASSRRTGEAGELFF. The CDR3 DNA is TGCGCCAGCAGCAGACGGACAGGAGAAGCCGGGGAGCTGTTTTTT.

This chain uses TRBV5-4 with TRBJ2-2; 8 bases are shared with TRBD2. The CDR3 runs 13 residues. V lost 5 bases to trimming and J lost 8 bases; unmatched junction nucleotides: 5. Germline values: CDR1 SGHNT, CDR2 YYREEE (reference sequence). As DNA, the CDR3 is TGTGCCAGCAGGCGGACTAGCTCGGGGGAGCTGTTTTTT. Its translation is CASRRTSSGELFF. The variable domain in full, with the rest retrieved from reference TRBV5-4 and TRBJ2-2, is ETGVTQSPTHLIKTRGQQVTLRCSSQSGHNTVSWYQQALGQGPQFIFQYYREEENGRGNFPPRFSGLQFPNYSSELNVNALELDDSALYLCASRRTSSGELFFGEGSRLTVL.

This chain connects TRBV4-1 to TRBJ1-2, with D perhaps matching TRBD1 (5 bases). V gave up 3 bases and J gave up 5 bases, with 19 bases separating them. CDR1 MGHRA and CDR2 YSYEKL come from the germline V gene. This CDR3 has 16 residues. This CDR3 reads CASSHGAGQGIYGYTF. CDR3 in DNA: TGCGCCAGCAGCCATGGGGCGGGGCAGGGAATATATGGCTACACCTTC.

V usage is TRBV7-2 and J usage is TRBJ2-1; D is possibly TRBD1 (8 bases). This CDR3 region has 14 residues. Trimming removed 5 bases from V and 10 bases from J, with 18 bases in between. Germline V CDR1 and CDR2: SGHTA, FQGNSA. Here the CDR3 DNA reads TGTGCCAGCAGCATTGATACAGGGGGGGAAGAGCAGTTCTTC. Protein: CASSIDTGGEEQFF.

This clone was observed once. V is TRBV5-1 and J is TRBJ1-2; the match to TRBD1 covers 8 bases. This CDR3 is built from 18 residues. Germline CDR1 SGHRS, CDR2 YFSETQ. With V trimmed by 2 bases and J by 7 bases, 19 bases remained unmatched. In DNA, the CDR3 is TGCGCCAGCAGCTTAACCCCCATTTCAGGGGGCGCAGGAGGTGGCTACACCTTC. This sequence encodes CASSLTPISGGAGGGYTF.

V usage is TRBV5-1 and J usage is TRBJ2-5; D might be TRBD1 (6 bases). The J call is uncertain, as TRBJ2-7 better fits the DNA end. Germline V gene sequence: CDR1 SGHRS, CDR2 YFSETQ. The CDR3 is 14 residues long. CDR3 loop: CASSSTGGNYEQYF. CDR3 in DNA: TGCGCCAGCAGTTCGACAGGAGGAAACTACGAGCAGTACTTC.

This clone has a single count. This chain joins TRBV6-5 and TRBJ2-5; 7 nucleotides match TRBD1. Unmatched junction bases numbered 9, after V lost 6 bases and J lost 2 bases. The CDR3 runs 15 residues. Germline assignment: CDR1 MNHEY and CDR2 SVGAGI. The CDR3 loop reads CASRNYRDRQETQYF. As DNA, the CDR3 is TGTGCCAGCAGAAACTACCGGGACAGACAAGAGACCCAGTACTTC.

V usage is TRBV5-6 and J usage is TRBJ2-7; 8 bases line up with TRBD1. The CDR3 spans 17 residues. Trimming cost V 7 bases and J 2 bases; bases outside gene matches: 17. Germline lookup yields CDR1 SGHDT and CDR2 YYEEEE. CDR3: CASSGTGDDFGTYEQYF. CDR3 coding DNA: TGTGCCAGCTCGGGGACAGGAGACGATTTTGGGACCTACGAGCAGTACTTC.

The CDR3 sequence is CSVEGSTDGYTF. CDR3 in DNA: TGCAGCGTTGAGGGGAGCACCGATGGCTACACCTTC. The chain employs TRBV29-1 and TRBJ1-2; D unresolved. There are 12 residues in the CDR3. The ends were cut back, 3 bases at V and 6 bases at J, with 11 bases in the middle. Germline V gene lookup returns CDR1 SQVTM and CDR2 ANQGSEA.

This chain uses TRBV2 with TRBJ2-7, with D maybe TRBD2 (6 bases). With 3 bases removed from V and 5 bases from J, the gap between germline ends came to 17 bases. The CDR3 extends over 15 amino acids. From germline, CDR1 is SNHLY and CDR2 FYNNEI. CDR3 nucleotide sequence: TGTGCCAGCAGTGATTCTAGCGTGCTTGGAGACGAGCAGTACTTC. Amino acids: CASSDSSVLGDEQYF. Full variable domain (rest looked up from reference TRBV2 and TRBJ2-7): EPEVTQTPSHQVTQMGQEVILRCVPISNHLYFYWYRQILGQKVEFLVSFYNNEISEKSEIFDDQFSVERPDGSNFTLKIRSTKLEDSAMYFCASSDSSVLGDEQYFGPGTRLTVT.

A word on this clone: The sample carries other DNA sequences with the same CDR3. V is TRBV15 and J is TRBJ1-5, with D perhaps matching TRBD1 (6 bases). Trimming took 2 bases from V and 7 from J, leaving 18 bases between them. CDR1 and CDR2 (germline): LNHNV, YYDKDF (reference sequence). CDR3 length equals 16 residues. CDR3 DNA: TGTGCCACCAGCAGACTACAGGGAGTTATGCAACAGCCCCAGCATTTT. Its translation: CATSRLQGVMQQPQHF.

J is TRBJ1-6 and V is TRBV5-6; the D gene is possibly TRBD1 (5 bases). V gave up 4 bases and J gave up 9 bases, with 17 bases separating them. The CDR3 sequence is 15 residues long. The germline CDR1 and CDR2 sequences are SGHDT and YYEEEE. The CDR3: CASSHLGLMVSPLHF. The DNA of the CDR3 is TGTGCCAGCAGCCATCTGGGACTTATGGTTTCACCCCTCCACTTT.

The chain employs TRBV4-3 and TRBJ2-3, with D perhaps TRBD1 (6 bases). This CDR3 spans 14 amino acids. The germline V gene encodes CDR1 LGHNA and CDR2 YSLEER. V dropped 0 bases and J dropped 6 bases, with 10 bases sitting between them. The CDR3 sequence is CASSQEQGIDTQYF. The CDR3 bases are TGCGCCAGCAGCCAAGAACAGGGAATCGATACGCAGTATTTT.

The genes are TRBV10-1 and TRBJ1-5; TRBD1 might be the D (6 bases). This CDR3 is 14 amino acids long. The V end was cut by 8 bases, the J end by 4 bases, with 15 bases between. Per germline, CDR1 WNHNN and CDR2 SYGVQD (reference sequence). The CDR3 loop is CASPPGTPNQPQHF. The CDR3 DNA follows: TGCGCCAGCCCCCCGGGGACACCTAATCAGCCCCAGCATTTT.

In its sample, this clone was seen once. This rearrangement joins TRBV15 to TRBJ2-1; 8 nucleotides line up with TRBD1. The J segment lost 9 bases and the V segment lost 5 bases, leaving 15 bases of the junction unmatched. The CDR3 extends over 16 amino acids. The germline CDR1 and CDR2 sequences are LNHNV and YYDKDF (reference sequence). DNA for the CDR3: TGTGCCACCAGCGGACAGGGAGGTAGTGGGGCCGGTGAGCAGTTCTTC. It codes for CATSGQGGSGAGEQFF.

This clone was counted a few times. J is TRBJ2-1 and V is TRBV19; D possibly corresponds to TRBD2 (6 bases). This CDR3 has 14 amino acids. V was clipped by 5 bases and J by 0 bases, with 8 bases between them. CDR1 is LNHDA, CDR2 SQIVND, per germline (reference sequence). Here the CDR3 DNA reads TGTGCCAGTAGTGTCGGGAGCTCCTACAATGAGCAGTTCTTC. It encodes CASSVGSSYNEQFF. Filled out from reference TRBV19 and TRBJ2-1, the complete variable domain reads DGGITQSPKYLFRKEGQNVTLSCEQNLNHDAMYWYRQDPGQGLRLIYYSQIVNDFQKGDIAEGYSVSREKKESFPLTVTSAQKNPTAFYLCASSVGSSYNEQFFGPGTRLTVL.

The chain combines TRBV4-3 with TRBJ2-1; perhaps TRBD1 as D (6 bases). Germline CDR1 reads LGHNA; CDR2 reads YSLEER. The CDR3 is 16 amino acids. V was trimmed by 3 bases and J by 3 bases, leaving 15 bases between them. Here the CDR3 DNA reads TGCGCCAGCAGCCAGGAGGACAGAACCTACTACAATGAGCAGTTCTTC. Translating it yields CASSQEDRTYYNEQFF.